This T cell receptor beta chain is from a study of blood T cell repertoires in COVID-19. About the research overall: The United States, Italy and Spain supplied acute and convalescent COVID-19 samples. From T cells, B-cell-depleted T cells, or PBMCs came the material, which was cDNA or gDNA.

Germline CDR1 is KGHSH and CDR2 is LQKENI. The CDR3 covers 15 residues. The V segment lost 4 bases and the J segment 5 bases; nucleotides outside the gene matches: 7. Authors' processing steps: For nucleated cells, counts were estimated from reference gene primer amplification. TCRdb's table, derived via immunoSEQ multiplex PCR, lists solely in-frame clones and lacks some. That table gives V, J and clone size, and the DNA gave D and trimming. The profile covers approximately 130,000 clones, with approximately 80% appearing a single time and roughly 25% taken by the ten largest. The specimen sequenced was peripheral blood. This chain links TRBV18 with TRBJ2-2, with TRBD1 identical over 7 bases. This sequence originates from a human donor in a cohort sampled during active COVID-19. The CDR3 DNA is TGTGCCAGCTCACTAATCACAGGGGAAACCGGGGAGCTGTTTTTT. It is translated as CASSLITGETGELFF.